The text below deals with one TCR beta chain. The antigen is undetermined. The data stem from a study of cytomegalovirus exposure and HLA in healthy donors. The study, taken as a whole, reports: The analysis excluded some indistinguishable V segments, including TRBV6-2 and TRBV6-3. In an earlier analysis, most TCR beta V segments were productive about 87% or about 30% of the time. 150 or so TCR beta chains were listed as cytomegalovirus-associated.

The CDR3 is 15 amino acids. Per the germline V gene, CDR1 is LGHNT and CDR2 is FRNRAP. Trimming pared 1 base from V and 4 bases from J, leaving 13 bases between. It was with 60 Vbeta and 13 Jbeta primers that the PCR ran. Sequencing used immunoSEQ multiplex PCR; TCRdb keeps in-frame clones, though not all of them. The sample lists 90,000 to 120,000 clones, more than 75% occurring once. The clonotype originates from a woman between 45 and 65 years old in good health and CMV-seropositive. The rearrangement uses TRBV12-5 and TRBJ1-1; D remains unclear. Sequences were obtained from PBMCs. Here the CDR3 reads CASGLGPLVVTEAFF. The CDR3 DNA sequence: TGTGCTAGTGGTTTGGGGCCGTTGGTCGTCACTGAAGCTTTCTTT.